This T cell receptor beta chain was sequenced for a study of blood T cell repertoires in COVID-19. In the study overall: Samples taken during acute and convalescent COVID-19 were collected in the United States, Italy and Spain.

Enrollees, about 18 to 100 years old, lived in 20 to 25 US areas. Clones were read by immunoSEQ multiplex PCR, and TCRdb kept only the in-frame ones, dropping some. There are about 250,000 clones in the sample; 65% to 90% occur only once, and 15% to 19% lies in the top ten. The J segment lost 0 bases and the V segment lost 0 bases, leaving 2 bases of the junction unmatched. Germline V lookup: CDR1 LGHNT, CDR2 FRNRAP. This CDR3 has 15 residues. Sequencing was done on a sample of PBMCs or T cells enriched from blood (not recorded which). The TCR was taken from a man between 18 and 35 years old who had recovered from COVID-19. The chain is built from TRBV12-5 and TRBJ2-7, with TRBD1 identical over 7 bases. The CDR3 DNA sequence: TGTGCTAGTGGTTTGGTACCAGGGGGCTCCTACGAGCAGTACTTC. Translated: CASGLVPGGSYEQYF.